This entry concerns a single T cell receptor beta chain. What antigen it recognizes has not been identified. No base qualities exist here, and no much larger clone lies one base off it. The data originate from a study of breast tumors, draining lymph nodes, adjacent tissues (dated by TCRdb to the mid-2010s). Background for the entire study: In breast cancer patients, the study compared the TCR beta repertoires of tumor, adjacent nontumor tissue and axillary lymph nodes. The study aimed to assess the relationships and possible T-cell exchange between tumor, surrounding tissue and draining lymph node repertoires in human breast cancer. General study outcomes and caveats: Tumor T-cell repertoires showed less diversity than lymph node repertoires and more diversity than nontumor tissue repertoires, and tumor T-cell repertoires showed preferential V and J gene usage. The conclusion that tumor T cells originate in lymph nodes was framed as consistent with a hypothesis rather than directly demonstrated. A scenario in which most tumor T cells derive from the lymph node and then expand within tumor tissue was judged to be consistent with the data. Tumor and nontumor tissue repertoires were significantly more similar in luminal-like than in basal-like breast cancer.

TCRdb records Illumina HiSeq 2000 as the sequencer. Multiplex PCR amplification was used to generate the TCR beta chain libraries. High-throughput sequencing was used to analyze the amplified TCR beta chain products. TCRdb reanalyzed the raw reads on its own, using fastp at Q25 for trimming and MiXCR for clone calling, and kept in-frame beta chains. When rows share a CDR3 protein, they turn into one entry using the most common DNA and genes. The sample table contains about 180,000 distinct CDR3 sequences; only one count was recorded for 25% to 40% of them. The ten largest clones take up over 3.5% of the sample. Its CDR3 holds 12 amino acids, cysteine through phenylalanine. Only CDR3 DNA remains: 36 bases, in frame from the first base. V lost 6 bases and J lost 4 bases; the stretch between them is 7 bases long. CDR1 and CDR2, looked up from the germline V gene (reference sequence), are DFQATT and SNEGSKA.

Lymph node samples came from the axillary draining lymph nodes of breast cancer patients. The receptor's source is a female donor with breast cancer. Some clones in this sample may be carry-over from other donors' samples. Recombination connected TRBV20-1 to TRBJ2-6; the D gene is not confidently resolved. The sample comprised axillary lymph node tissue. CDR3 region: CSARTGANVLTF. The DNA is TGCAGTGCGCGAACAGGGGCCAACGTCCTGACTTTC.